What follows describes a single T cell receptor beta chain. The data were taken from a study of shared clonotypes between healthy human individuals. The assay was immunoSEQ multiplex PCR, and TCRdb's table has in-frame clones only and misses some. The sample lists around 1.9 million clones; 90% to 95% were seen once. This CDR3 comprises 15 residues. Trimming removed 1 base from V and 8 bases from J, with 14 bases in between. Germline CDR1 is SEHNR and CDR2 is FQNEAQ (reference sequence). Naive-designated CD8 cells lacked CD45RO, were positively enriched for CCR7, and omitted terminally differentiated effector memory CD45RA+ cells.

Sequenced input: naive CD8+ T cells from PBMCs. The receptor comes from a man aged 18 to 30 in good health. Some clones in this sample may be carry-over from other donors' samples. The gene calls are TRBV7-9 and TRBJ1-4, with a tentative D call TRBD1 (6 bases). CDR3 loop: CASSLGVYREEKLFF. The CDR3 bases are TGTGCCAGCAGCTTAGGTGTTTACAGGGAGGAAAAACTGTTTTTT. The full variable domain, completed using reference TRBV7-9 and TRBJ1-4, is DTGVSQNPRHKITKRGQNVTFRCDPISEHNRLYWYRQTLGQGPEFLTYFQNEAQLEKSRLLSDRFSAERPKGSFSTLEIQRTEQGDSAMYLCASSLGVYREEKLFFGSGTQLSVL.